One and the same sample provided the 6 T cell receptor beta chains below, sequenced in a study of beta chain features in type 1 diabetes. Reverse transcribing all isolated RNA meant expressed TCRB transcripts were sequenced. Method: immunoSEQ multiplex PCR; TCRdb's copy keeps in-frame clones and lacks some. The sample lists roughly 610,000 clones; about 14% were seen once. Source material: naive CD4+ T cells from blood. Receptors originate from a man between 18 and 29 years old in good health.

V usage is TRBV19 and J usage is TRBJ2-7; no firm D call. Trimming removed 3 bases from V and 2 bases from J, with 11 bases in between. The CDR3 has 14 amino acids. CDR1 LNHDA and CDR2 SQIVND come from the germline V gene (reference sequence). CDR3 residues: CASSIRRPPYEQYF. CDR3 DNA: TGTGCCAGTAGTATCAGACGACCTCCCTACGAGCAGTACTTC. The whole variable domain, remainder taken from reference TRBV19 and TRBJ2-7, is DGGITQSPKYLFRKEGQNVTLSCEQNLNHDAMYWYRQDPGQGLRLIYYSQIVNDFQKGDIAEGYSVSREKKESFPLTVTSAQKNPTAFYLCASSIRRPPYEQYFGPGTRLTVT.

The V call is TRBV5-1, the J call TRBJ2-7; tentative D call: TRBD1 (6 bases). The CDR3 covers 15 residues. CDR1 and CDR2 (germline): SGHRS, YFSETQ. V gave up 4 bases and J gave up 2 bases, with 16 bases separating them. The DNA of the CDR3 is TGCGCCAGCAGCATGGTAGAGACAGGCGCCTACGAGCAGTACTTC. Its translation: CASSMVETGAYEQYF.

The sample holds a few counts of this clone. The CDR3 region is CASSSIRSYTDTQYF. In DNA form, the CDR3 reads TGCGCCAGCAGCTCAATCCGGTCCTACACAGATACGCAGTATTTT. V and J are TRBV5-1 and TRBJ2-3; no firm D call. CDR1 and CDR2 from the germline V gene are SGHRS and YFSETQ. V was shortened by 3 bases and J by 2 bases, with 13 bases between the two germline ends. The CDR3 has 15 residues.

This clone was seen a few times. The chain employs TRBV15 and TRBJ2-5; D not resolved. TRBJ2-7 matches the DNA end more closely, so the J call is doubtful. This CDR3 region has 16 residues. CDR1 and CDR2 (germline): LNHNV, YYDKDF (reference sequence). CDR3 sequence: CATSRDWQASSYEQYF. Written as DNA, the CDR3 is TGTGCCACCAGCAGAGATTGGCAAGCGAGCTCCTACGAGCAGTACTTC.

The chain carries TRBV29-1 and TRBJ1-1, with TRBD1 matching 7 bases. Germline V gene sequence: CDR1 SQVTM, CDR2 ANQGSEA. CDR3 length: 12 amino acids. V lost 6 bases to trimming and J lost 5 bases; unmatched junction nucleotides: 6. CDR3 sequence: CSVHPGGTEAFF. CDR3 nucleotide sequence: TGCAGCGTCCACCCAGGGGGGACTGAAGCTTTCTTT.

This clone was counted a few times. CDR3 sequence reads: CASSQVGTGNTEAFF. DNA for the CDR3: TGTGCCAGCAGCCAAGTAGGGACGGGGAACACTGAAGCTTTCTTT. The chain is built from TRBV4-2 and TRBJ1-1, with a tentative D call TRBD1 (5 bases). Germline-derived CDR1 and CDR2 are LGHNA and YNFKEQ. The ends were cut back, 1 base at V and 1 base at J, with 10 bases in the middle. The CDR3 consists of 15 residues.